The 19 T cell receptor beta chains given below trace back to one sample, sequenced in a study of human T cells and chemical hapten exposure. MiXCR was run by TCRdb on the RACE reads, yielding one entry per CDR3 protein. Of more than 70,000 distinct CDR3 sequences listed, approximately 10% are singletons. The sample's time point: patch test 3, about 24 weeks after DPC sensitization. As for treatment: therapeutic diphenylcyclopropenone sensitization with weekly scalp DPC. The source was whole blood, collected in connection with sensitization to the hapten diphenylcyclopropenone (DPC). Every receptor here comes from a woman aged 25 to 39 with alopecia areata. Some clones in this sample may be carry-over from other donors' samples.

V and J are TRBV6-2 or TRBV6-3 and TRBJ2-2; no clear D. Germline V gene sequence: CDR1 MNHEY, CDR2 SVGEGT. This CDR3 comprises 16 residues. V lost 0 bases to trimming and J lost 1 base, with 9 bases between them. The CDR3 DNA follows: TGTGCCAGCAGTTACTCCAGGCAGAAGAACACCGGGGAGCTGTTTTTT. This translates into CASSYSRQKNTGELFF.

The chain uses TRBV18 and TRBJ2-5; 8 bases line up with TRBD1. The germline V gene encodes CDR1 KGHSH and CDR2 LQKENI. The CDR3 runs 15 residues. Unmatched junction bases numbered 3, after V lost 0 bases and J lost 3 bases. Written as DNA, the CDR3 is TGTGCCAGCTCACCACCCGGGACAGGAAAAGAGACCCAGTACTTC. Translating gives CASSPPGTGKETQYF.

The rearrangement joins TRBV7-6 to TRBJ2-7; D remains unclear. Looked up from germline, CDR1 is SGHVS and CDR2 is FNYEAQ. Trimming removed 1 base at V and 0 bases at J, with 10 bases between. The CDR3 sequence is 15 residues long. CDR3 amino acids: CASSLGHTVSYEQYF. CDR3 DNA sequence: TGTGCCAGCAGCTTAGGTCACACGGTCTCCTACGAGCAGTACTTC.

This clonotype was seen only a few times. The chain couples TRBV10-1 to TRBJ1-1; D remains unclear. Trimming removed 7 bases from V and 0 bases from J, with 15 bases in between. The length of the CDR3 is 15 residues. From germline, CDR1 is WNHNN and CDR2 SYGVQD (reference sequence). CDR3 protein: CASNLRTGMNTEAFF. The DNA for the CDR3 is TGCGCCAGCAACCTAAGGACGGGTATGAACACTGAAGCTTTCTTT.

This clonotype was counted ten times or more. This chain joins TRBV7-2 and TRBJ2-2; TRBD2 agrees at 8 bases. J gave up 2 bases and V 5 bases, and 7 bases lay outside the gene matches. This CDR3 is built from 16 residues. Per the germline V gene, CDR1 is SGHTA and CDR2 is FQGNSA. The CDR3 here is CASSRELAANTGELFF. DNA for the CDR3: TGTGCCAGCAGCCGGGAACTAGCGGCAAACACCGGGGAGCTGTTTTTT.

J is TRBJ1-5 and V is TRBV27; TRBD1 matches 8 bases. The germline V gene encodes CDR1 MNHEY and CDR2 SMNVEV (reference sequence). The CDR3 totals 17 residues. J was trimmed by 0 bases and V by 0 bases; bases with no gene match: 4. The CDR3 sequence: CASSLSGQGHSNQPQHF. The CDR3 DNA is TGTGCCAGCAGTTTATCCGGACAGGGTCATAGCAATCAGCCCCAGCATTTT.

At least ten counts were recorded for this clonotype. This sequence joins TRBV20-1 and TRBJ2-3; 8 bases line up with TRBD2. CDR1 and CDR2 from the germline V gene are DFQATT and SNEGSKA (reference sequence). Trimming cost V 3 bases and J 2 bases; bases outside gene matches: 7. The CDR3 is made up of 15 amino acids. CDR3 nucleotides: TGCAGTGCTAGTGCATCGGGAGGGAACACAGATACGCAGTATTTT. This gives the protein CSASASGGNTDTQYF.

This clonotype has only a few counts. This rearrangement joins TRBV2 to TRBJ2-1; D not certain. The V gene lost 1 base and the J gene lost 6 bases, with 7 bases spanning the gap. Germline lookup yields CDR1 SNHLY and CDR2 FYNNEI. CDR3 length: 13 residues. The CDR3 DNA reads as TGTGCCAGCAGTGAAGTTAACTCCAATGAGCAGTTCTTC. It translates to CASSEVNSNEQFF.

This clonotype was counted many times. J is TRBJ2-3 and V is TRBV7-3; TRBD1 matches 9 bases. V gave up 5 bases and J gave up 6 bases; unmatched junction bases: 6. CDR3 length: 14 residues. CDR1 and CDR2 (germline): SGHTA, FQGTGA. The CDR3 DNA reads TGTGCCAGCAGCGTACAGGGGGCGCAGGATACGCAGTATTTT. Residues: CASSVQGAQDTQYF.

Many counts were recorded for this clonotype. The CDR3 is CATSLGTSGLRAELFF. CDR3 nucleotide sequence: TGTGCCACCAGCTTAGGGACTAGCGGACTCAGGGCGGAGCTGTTTTTT. The rearrangement links TRBV15 to TRBJ2-2, with 11 bases lining up with TRBD2. The V gene end was trimmed by 5 bases and the J gene end by 10 bases; junction bases not matched to a gene: 12. CDR1 and CDR2 from the germline V gene are LNHNV and YYDKDF (reference sequence). CDR3 length equals 16 residues.

CDR3 nucleotide sequence: TGTGCCAGCAGCTTTGTCCCCAATGAGCAGTTCTTC. As protein: CASSFVPNEQFF. The chain couples TRBV7-9 to TRBJ2-1, with D unresolved. From germline, CDR1 is SEHNR and CDR2 FQNEAQ (reference sequence). This CDR3 is 12 amino acids long. Trimming shortened V by 3 bases and J by 6 bases, and 6 bases separated the two germline ends.

The table lists this clonotype with many counts. V is TRBV10-1 and J is TRBJ2-3; 11 positions agree with TRBD2. The germline V gene encodes CDR1 WNHNN and CDR2 SYGVQD (reference sequence). The CDR3 consists of 16 residues. Trimming cost V 10 bases and J 6 bases; bases outside gene matches: 15. CDR3: CATSRATSGGLDTQYF. The CDR3 DNA reads TGCGCCACCTCGAGAGCAACTAGCGGGGGCTTGGATACGCAGTATTTT.

The CDR3 nucleotides read TGTGCCAGCAGTCCCTGGACTAGCGGCGACAATGAGCAGTTCTTC. Translating gives CASSPWTSGDNEQFF. The chain has TRBV12-3 or TRBV12-4 and TRBJ2-1, with TRBD2 matching 10 bases. The CDR3 consists of 15 residues. Losses at the gene ends were 5 bases for V and 5 bases for J; bases not matched to a gene: 6.

In its sample, this clonotype was seen many times. For the CDR3, the DNA is TGTGCCAGCAGTGCCCTCCCTGGACAGGGATCTACTGAAGCTTTCTTT. Translation gives CASSALPGQGSTEAFF. The chain joins TRBV6-1 to TRBJ1-1; 8 positions match TRBD1. V trimming: 4 bases; J trimming: 5 bases; junction bases outside the gene matches: 12. From germline, CDR1 is MNHNS and CDR2 SASEGT. This CDR3 spans 16 amino acids.

This clonotype was detected a few times. The gene calls are TRBV7-2 and TRBJ2-6; D remains ambiguous. Trimming left V 1 base short and J 0 bases short, with 7 bases between. CDR1 and CDR2 from the germline V gene are SGHTA and FQGNSA. The length of the CDR3 is 16 residues. Here the CDR3 DNA reads TGTGCCAGCAGCTTAGGAGGTATCTCTGGGGCCAACGTCCTGACTTTC. It codes for CASSLGGISGANVLTF.

This chain uses TRBV28 with TRBJ1-4, with D tentatively TRBD1 (5 bases). There are 13 residues in the CDR3. Germline V CDR1 and CDR2: MDHEN, SYDVKM. Between the trimmed V and J ends, which lost 5 bases and 6 bases, there was a span of 10 bases. The CDR3 DNA reads as TGTGCCAGCAGTGACGGGGGTGATGAAAAACTGTTTTTT. Its translation: CASSDGGDEKLFF.

The table lists this clonotype with many counts. The chain joins TRBV21-1 to TRBJ1-5. TRBV21-1 is designated a pseudogene. The CDR3 contains 16 residues. In DNA form, the CDR3 reads TGTGCCAGCAGCAAAGGTTTAGGGCCACCAGATCAGCCCCAGCATTTT. Protein sequence: CASSKGLGPPDQPQHF.

This clonotype was counted only a few times. The chain combines TRBV28 with TRBJ2-7, with D possibly matching TRBD1 (6 bases). The CDR3 has 14 amino acids. Trimming removed 6 bases from V and 0 bases from J, with 12 bases in between. The germline V gene encodes CDR1 MDHEN and CDR2 SYDVKM. The CDR3 nucleotides read TGTGCCAGCAGCCGTACAGGGAGCTCCTACGAGCAGTACGTC. It codes for CASSRTGSSYEQYV.

The rearrangement uses TRBV2 and TRBJ2-1; D is possibly TRBD2 (6 bases). Germline V gene data show CDR1 as SNHLY and CDR2 as FYNNEI. The CDR3 is made up of 13 amino acids. V lost 6 bases and J lost 8, with 14 bases in between. The CDR3 spells CASSTLAFDEQFF. For the CDR3, the DNA is TGTGCCAGCAGCACACTAGCTTTCGATGAGCAGTTCTTC.